The 22 T cell receptor beta chains presented below share a single source sample, sequenced in a study of blood T cells in healthy people across ages. A sample-barcoded 5' primer and a J-beta primer mix were used in a second PCR of about 7 to 12 cycles. TCRdb redid the calling of the 5' RACE reads with MiXCR, one entry per CDR3 protein. The sample records about 760,000 distinct CDR3 sequences, roughly 25% being singletons. These records were also assigned to another study, of T cells of mothers and their children.

The sample comprised blood. These receptors originate from a boy aged 10-17 years in good health.

This clonotype has ten or more counts. CDR3 in amino acids: CASSTPAQETQYF. CDR3 bases: TGTGCCAGCAGTACTCCCGCCCAAGAGACCCAGTACTTC. This chain joins TRBV12-3 or TRBV12-4 and TRBJ2-5, with no clear D. This CDR3 is built from 13 residues. V gave up 5 bases and J gave up 1 base, with 8 bases separating them.

This clonotype was counted a few times. The J gene is TRBJ2-1, the V gene TRBV29-1; perhaps D is TRBD1 or TRBD2 (6 bases each). The V end was cut by 6 bases, the J end by 0 bases, with 15 bases between. The CDR3 runs to 15 residues. CDR1 SQVTM and CDR2 ANQGSEA come from the germline V gene. The CDR3, as DNA: TGCAGCGTGGACTACGGGACAAGCTCCTACAATGAGCAGTTCTTC. Its protein is CSVDYGTSSYNEQFF.

This rearrangement joins TRBV5-1 to TRBJ2-1; a possible D gene is TRBD1 (6 bases). CDR3 length: 16 residues. Germline CDR1 and CDR2: SGHRS and YFSETQ. V was cut by 2 bases and J by 5 bases, with 17 bases left in between. CDR3 amino acids: CASSFSHRDGNNEQFF. The CDR3, as DNA: TGCGCCAGCAGCTTCAGCCACAGGGACGGCAACAATGAGCAGTTCTTC.

The chain joins TRBV29-1 to TRBJ2-5; D possibly corresponds to TRBD1 (6 bases). The CDR3 length is 15 residues. Germline V gene data show CDR1 as SQVTM and CDR2 as ANQGSEA. Trimming pared 1 base from V and 5 bases from J, leaving 17 bases between. The CDR3 reads CSVEGPTGYGETQYF. The CDR3 nucleotides read TGCAGCGTTGAAGGCCCAACAGGGTACGGGGAGACCCAGTACTTC.

The rearrangement uses TRBV9 and TRBJ2-1, with a possible D match to TRBD1 (5 bases). Germline lookup yields CDR1 SGDLS and CDR2 YYNGEE. The CDR3 loop spans 15 amino acids. Trimming pared 2 bases from V and 3 bases from J, leaving 12 bases between. CDR3 coding DNA: TGTGCCAGCAGCGTTATGAGCGACAGCTACAATGAGCAGTTCTTC. Translating gives CASSVMSDSYNEQFF.

The sample holds a few counts of this clonotype. The germline gene is not matched at one end of the junction; a read error may be the cause. The gene calls are TRBV5-1 and TRBJ2-1, with TRBD1 matching over 8 bases. The CDR3 extends over 15 amino acids. CDR1 SGHRS and CDR2 YFSETQ come from the germline V gene. The CDR3 here is CAISMDRASYNEQFF. In nucleotides, the CDR3 is TGCGCCATCAGCATGGACAGGGCCTCCTACAATGAGCAGTTCTTC.

This clonotype came up a few times. Compared with germline, one end of the junction differs, possibly owing to a read error. The chain links TRBV4-1 to TRBJ2-5, with D hard to call. CDR1 is MGHRA, CDR2 YSYEKL, per germline. The CDR3 has 13 residues. The CDR3 loop reads CASSQGYQETRYF. The CDR3 bases are TGCGCCAGCAGCCAAGGATACCAAGAGACCCGGTACTTC.

The sample holds a few counts of this clonotype. The CDR3 DNA is TGTGCCAGCAGAACAGACGGCTACGAGCAGTACTTC. Translated, it gives CASRTDGYEQYF. The rearrangement uses TRBV28 and TRBJ2-7; D unresolved. Germline V CDR1 and CDR2: MDHEN, SYDVKM. The V gene lost 6 bases and the J gene lost 3 bases, with 9 bases spanning the gap. The CDR3 sequence is 12 residues long.

In regard to this clonotype: Compared with germline, one end of the junction differs, possibly owing to a read error. V gene TRBV7-2 combines with J gene TRBJ2-1; 11 bases are shared with TRBD2. This CDR3 comprises 15 residues. Per the germline V gene, CDR1 is SGHTA and CDR2 is FQGNSA. The CDR3 sequence is CASRLTSGKWDEQFF. The CDR3 DNA follows: TGTGCCAGCCGCTTGACTAGCGGGAAGTGGGATGAGCAGTTCTTC.

This clonotype was seen a few times. The chain has TRBV19 and TRBJ2-5; D perhaps matches TRBD1 (5 bases). Between the trimmed V and J ends, which lost 3 bases and 1 base, there was a span of 9 bases. The germline V gene encodes CDR1 LNHDA and CDR2 SQIVND (reference sequence). This CDR3 is built from 14 residues. The CDR3 loop is CASSIRQTQETQYF. CDR3 nucleotides: TGTGCCAGTAGTATCCGACAGACCCAAGAGACCCAGTACTTC.

This chain links TRBV7-9 with TRBJ1-6; no firm D call. Germline values: CDR1 SEHNR, CDR2 FQNEAQ (reference sequence). The CDR3 has 14 amino acids. V shed 0 bases and J shed 9 bases, with 9 bases lying between them. For the CDR3, the DNA is TGTGCCAGCAGCTTAGCGTTGGGATTTTCACCCCTCCACTTT. Its translation is CASSLALGFSPLHF.

The chain employs TRBV7-9 and TRBJ2-7, with 7 bases aligning to TRBD2. The CDR3 runs 16 residues. CDR1 is SEHNR and CDR2 is FQNEAQ in the germline V gene (reference sequence). V trimming: 2 bases; J trimming: 5 bases; junction bases outside the gene matches: 12. The DNA for the CDR3 is TGTGCCAGCAGCTTAAATGGGCGGGAGAGGAGTGACGAGCAGTACTTC. Translation gives CASSLNGRERSDEQYF.

The rearrangement links TRBV5-1 to TRBJ2-5; perhaps TRBD1 as D (5 bases). This CDR3 is built from 16 residues. The V end lost 0 bases, the J end lost 1 base, and 13 bases lay between the germline ends. Germline V gene data show CDR1 as SGHRS and CDR2 as YFSETQ. The CDR3 region is CASSLVGSDIQETQYF. The CDR3 DNA is TGCGCCAGCAGCTTGGTCGGATCGGACATCCAAGAGACCCAGTACTTC.

V usage is TRBV4-3 and J usage is TRBJ1-4, with D possibly matching TRBD1 (5 bases). Trimming removed 5 bases from V and 6 bases from J, with 16 bases in between. Germline values: CDR1 LGHNA, CDR2 YSLEER. This CDR3 is 15 amino acids long. This CDR3 reads CASSNTGGVYEKLFF. For the CDR3, the DNA is TGCGCCAGCAGCAACACAGGAGGTGTTTATGAAAAACTGTTTTTT.

This clonotype was counted between two and nine times. V gene TRBV20-1 combines with J gene TRBJ2-5; the D gene could be TRBD1 or TRBD2 (5 bases each). CDR3 length: 15 amino acids. Per germline, CDR1 DFQATT and CDR2 SNEGSKA (reference sequence). V dropped 4 bases and J dropped 1 base, with 16 bases sitting between them. Here the CDR3 DNA reads TGCAGTGCTATCCGAAACCGGGGCCTCCAAGAGACCCAGTACTTC. It yields the protein CSAIRNRGLQETQYF.

This clonotype was picked up a small number of times. CDR3: CASSFMTGNYGYTF. The CDR3 DNA reads TGTGCCAGCAGCTTCATGACAGGCAACTATGGCTACACCTTC. V is TRBV7-2 and J is TRBJ1-2; D may be TRBD1 (6 bases). CDR1 SGHTA and CDR2 FQGNSA come from the germline V gene. The CDR3 is 14 residues long. V lost 3 bases, J lost 2 bases, and 10 bases lay in between.

This chain joins TRBV18 and TRBJ1-1, with 9 positions matching TRBD1. Per the germline V gene, CDR1 is KGHSH and CDR2 is LQKENI. The CDR3 sequence is 14 residues long. V shed 3 bases and J 3 bases; nucleotides not matched to a gene: 2. This CDR3 reads CASSPRTGDTEAFF. CDR3 DNA: TGTGCCAGCTCACCTAGGACAGGGGACACTGAAGCTTTCTTT. Supplemented by reference TRBV18 and TRBJ1-1, the full variable domain reads NAGVMQNPRHLVRRRGQEARLRCSPMKGHSHVYWYRQLPEEGLKFMVYLQKENIIDESGMPKERFSAEFPKEGPSILRIQQVVRGDSAAYFCASSPRTGDTEAFFGQGTRLTVV.

This chain connects TRBV6-5 to TRBJ1-2, with 11 bases identical to TRBD1. The germline V gene encodes CDR1 MNHEY and CDR2 SVGAGI. The CDR3 runs 15 residues. V shed 7 bases and J 4 bases; nucleotides not matched to a gene: 8. CDR3 nucleotide sequence: TGTGCCAGCACCCCCGGAGGGACAGGGGGCTATGGCTACACCTTC. Residues: CASTPGGTGGYGYTF.

This clonotype occurred a few times. The chain employs TRBV20-1 and TRBJ2-6, with D perhaps TRBD1 or TRBD2 (6 bases each). The CDR3 has 16 residues. V dropped 6 bases and J dropped 2 bases, with 17 bases sitting between them. The germline V gene has CDR1 DFQATT and CDR2 SNEGSKA (reference sequence). CDR3 loop: CSADDGGRTGANVLTF. In nucleotides, the CDR3 is TGCAGTGCGGACGACGGGGGCAGAACTGGGGCCAACGTCCTGACTTTC.

The rearrangement uses TRBV4-1 and TRBJ1-3, with a weak D call TRBD1 (5 bases). The CDR3 is 15 amino acids. CDR1 is MGHRA, CDR2 YSYEKL, per germline. Trimming took off 3 bases at V and 2 bases at J, with 11 bases between the two ends. The CDR3 coding sequence is TGCGCCAGCAGCCAGGACGAGGGGCCTGGAAACACCATATATTTT. Translation: CASSQDEGPGNTIYF.

This clonotype came up a few times. One junction end does not reproduce the germline sequence, and a read error may be involved. This chain connects TRBV20-1 to TRBJ2-5, with 9 nucleotides matching TRBD2. Germline-derived CDR1 and CDR2 are DFQATT and SNEGSKA (reference sequence). This CDR3 comprises 13 residues. The CDR3 DNA sequence: TGCAGTGCTAGTGAGCTGGGCGGGAGGGATGTGTTCTTC. Its protein is CSASELGGRDVFF.

V gene TRBV11-2 combines with J gene TRBJ1-2, with 7 bases lining up with TRBD1. Germline CDR1 reads SGHAT; CDR2 reads FQNNGV. V trimming: 4 bases; J trimming: 8 bases; junction bases outside the gene matches: 10. The CDR3 extends over 14 amino acids. The CDR3 nucleotides read TGTGCCAGCAGCTGGGCCGGGACAGATGACGGCTACACCTTC. As protein: CASSWAGTDDGYTF. Using reference TRBV11-2 and TRBJ1-2 for the parts outside the CDR3, the full variable domain is EAGVAQSPRYKIIEKRQSVAFWCNPISGHATLYWYQQILGQGPKLLIQFQNNGVVDDSQLPKDRFSAERLKGVDSTLKIQPAKLEDSAVYLCASSWAGTDDGYTFGSGTRLTVV.